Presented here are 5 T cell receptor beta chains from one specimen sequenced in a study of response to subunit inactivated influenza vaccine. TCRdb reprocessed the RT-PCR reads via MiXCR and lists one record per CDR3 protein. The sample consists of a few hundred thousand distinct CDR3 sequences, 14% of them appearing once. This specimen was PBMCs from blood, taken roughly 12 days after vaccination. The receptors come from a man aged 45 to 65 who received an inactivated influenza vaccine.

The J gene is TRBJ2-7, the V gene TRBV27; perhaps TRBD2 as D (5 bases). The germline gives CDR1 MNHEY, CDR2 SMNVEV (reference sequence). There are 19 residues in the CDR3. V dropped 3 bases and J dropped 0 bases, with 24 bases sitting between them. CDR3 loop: CASSFRGGFQGPSSYEQYF. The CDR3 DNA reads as TGTGCCAGCAGTTTCCGAGGAGGCTTCCAAGGACCCAGCTCCTACGAGCAGTACTTC.

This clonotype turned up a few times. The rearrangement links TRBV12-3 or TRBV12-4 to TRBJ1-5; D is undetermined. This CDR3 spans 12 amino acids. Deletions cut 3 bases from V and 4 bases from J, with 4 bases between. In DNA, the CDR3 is TGTGCCAGCAGTTTCGTAAATCAGCCCCAGCATTTT. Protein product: CASSFVNQPQHF.

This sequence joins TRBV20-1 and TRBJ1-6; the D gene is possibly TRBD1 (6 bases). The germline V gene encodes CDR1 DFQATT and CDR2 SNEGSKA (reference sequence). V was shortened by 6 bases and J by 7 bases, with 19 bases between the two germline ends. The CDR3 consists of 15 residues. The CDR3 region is CSANLKKGENSPLHF. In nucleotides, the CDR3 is TGCAGTGCAAACTTAAAAAAGGGGGAAAATTCACCCCTCCACTTT.

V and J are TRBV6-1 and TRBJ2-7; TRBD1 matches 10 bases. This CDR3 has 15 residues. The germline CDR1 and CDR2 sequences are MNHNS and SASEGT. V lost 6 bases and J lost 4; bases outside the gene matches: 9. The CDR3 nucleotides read TGTGCCAGCAGCCGGCCGGGACAGGGGTTTTACGAGCAGTACTTC. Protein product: CASSRPGQGFYEQYF.

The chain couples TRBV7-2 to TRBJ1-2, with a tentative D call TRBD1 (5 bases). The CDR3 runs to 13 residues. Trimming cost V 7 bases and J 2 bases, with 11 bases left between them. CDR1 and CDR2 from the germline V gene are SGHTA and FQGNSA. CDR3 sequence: CASMDTINYGYTF. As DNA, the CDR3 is TGTGCCAGCATGGACACCATAAACTATGGCTACACCTTC.